The rows below give T cell receptor beta chains drawn from one sample of a study of T and B cells in COVID-19 patients. TCRdb re-derived calls from the multiplex PCR reads in MiXCR, one entry per CDR3 protein. The profile shows approximately 3,000 distinct CDR3 sequences, more than 25% of them singletons. Sample: blood. These receptors originate from a human donor with active COVID-19. CDR3s include the opening cysteine and the closing phenylalanine or tryptophan. The D gene is left open where the match is weak. A row's size may be missing; if present it is once, few, many or a size class.

J gene | clone size | V gene | D gene | CDR3 DNA | CDR3 protein
TRBJ1-6 | medium-sized | TRBV30 | . | TGTGCCTGGAGTGTCGAAGGGTTTTCACCCCTCCACTTT | CAWSVEGFSPLHF
TRBJ1-5 | medium-sized | TRBV19 | . | TGTGCCAGTAGTACCGTGGGGGTTAGTCAGCCCCAGCATTTT | CASSTVGVSQPQHF
TRBJ2-6 | medium-sized | TRBV19 | . | TGTGCCAGTAGTCCCGGCTTGGTGAGGCCTGGGGCCAACGTCCTGACTTTC | CASSPGLVRPGANVLTF
TRBJ1-2 | few | TRBV10-3 | . | TGTGCCATCAGTGAAAGGGTTTACTATGGCTACACCTTC | CAISERVYYGYTF
TRBJ1-2 | . | TRBV4-3 | . | TGCGCCAGCAGCCAAGATTTCGTACGAGAGATACTTTATGGCTACACCTTC | CASSQDFVREILYGYTF
TRBJ2-1 | medium-sized | TRBV5-4 | TRBD2 | TGTGCCAGCAGCCTTGAAGGAAGGACTAGCGGTATTGGGGAGTTCTTC | CASSLEGRTSGIGEFF
TRBJ2-4 | . | TRBV20-1 | TRBD1 | TGCAGTGCAACCAGGGGGTCGGGCAAAAACATTCAGTACTTC | CSATRGSGKNIQYF
TRBJ2-1 | few | TRBV20-1 | TRBD2 | TGCAGTGCTGGAGAGGGACTAGCGGAGATCTACAATGAGCAGTTCTTC | CSAGEGLAEIYNEQFF
TRBJ1-4 | large | TRBV19 | TRBD1 | TGTGCCAGCCGACAGGGATATGAAAAACTGTTTTTT | CASRQGYEKLFF
TRBJ2-1 | medium-sized | TRBV6-5 | TRBD1 | TGTGCCAGCAGTTGGGGGGGGACAGGGTTGAATGAGCAGTTCTTC | CASSWGGTGLNEQFF
TRBJ2-3 | . | TRBV12-3/TRBV12-4 | . | TGTGCCAGCAGTTTCGGGCTTCTAGGGGGGGGAGATACGCAGTATTTT | CASSFGLLGGGDTQYF
TRBJ1-5 | . | TRBV15 | TRBD1 | TGTGCCACCAGCAGAGATACTATTTGGGACAGAGTTAGCAATCAGCCCCAGCATTTT | CATSRDTIWDRVSNQPQHF
TRBJ2-2 | large | TRBV19 | TRBD2 | TGTGCCAGTAGTCTAGCTAGCGGGGGGGTGAACACCGGGGAGCTGTTTTTT | CASSLASGGVNTGELFF
TRBJ1-4 | medium-sized | TRBV6-1 | . | TGTGCCAGCAGAAGACAGCTTAATGAAAAACTGTTTTTT | CASRRQLNEKLFF
TRBJ2-5 | . | TRBV11-1 | . | TGTGCCAGCAGCACGAACGGGGGATATGAAGAGACCCAGTACTTC | CASSTNGGYEETQYF
TRBJ2-3 | few | TRBV11-3 | . | TGTGCCAGCAGCTTCGGGTCAGGAGATACGCAGTATTTT | CASSFGSGDTQYF
TRBJ2-2 | medium-sized | TRBV5-4 | TRBD1 | TGTGCCAGCAGCCTTGTTCAGGGGGTTGCCGGGGAGCTGTTTTTT | CASSLVQGVAGELFF
TRBJ2-7 | medium-sized | TRBV10-3 | . | TGTGCCATCAGTTACAGGGATTTGAGCTCCTACGAGCAGTACTTC | CAISYRDLSSYEQYF
TRBJ2-1 | . | TRBV5-6 | . | TGTGCCAGCAGCTTAAATGCCATGGGTTACAATGAGCAGTTCTTC | CASSLNAMGYNEQFF
TRBJ1-1 | . | TRBV13 | . | TGTGCCAGCAGAATTGGAAGGGCCCCGAGTGGCACTGAAGCTTTCTTT | CASRIGRAPSGTEAFF
TRBJ1-4 | few | TRBV2 | TRBD1 | TGTGCCAGCAAACAGGACAGGGGTACTAATGAAAAACTGTTTTTT | CASKQDRGTNEKLFF
TRBJ1-2 | medium-sized | TRBV6-5 | TRBD1 | TGTGCCAGCAGACACAGGGGGCTGGCCTATGGCTACACCTTC | CASRHRGLAYGYTF
TRBJ2-7 | medium-sized | TRBV6-5 | TRBD1 | TGTGCCAGCAGATCCGGGACAGGGCTCCACGAGCAGTACTTC | CASRSGTGLHEQYF
TRBJ2-7 | medium-sized | TRBV6-5 | . | TGTGCCAGCAGGTCTCAGGTTGAGCAGTACTTC | CASRSQVEQYF
TRBJ1-2 | . | TRBV6-5 | . | TGTGCCAGCCTCCCCGGGGGCGCTTCATATGGCTACACCTTC | CASLPGGASYGYTF
TRBJ1-4 | many | TRBV5-1 | TRBD1 | TGCGCCAGCAGCTTAGGGACAGAGACGGTAGAAAAACTGTTTTTT | CASSLGTETVEKLFF
TRBJ2-3 | large | TRBV19 | TRBD2 | TGTGCCAGTAGTGGGGGGACTAGCGGGACCCCTAGCACAGATACGCAGTATTTT | CASSGGTSGTPSTDTQYF
TRBJ1-3 | . | TRBV5-4 | . | TGTGCCAGCAGCTATTCCCCGGGAGGAAACACCATATATTTT | CASSYSPGGNTIYF
TRBJ1-1 | medium-sized | TRBV6-5 | . | TGTGCCAGCACCCACAGGTCCAACACTGAAGCTTTCTTT | CASTHRSNTEAFF
TRBJ1-6 | medium-sized | TRBV6-5 | . | TGTGCCAGCAGTTATTCGGGCTCTAATTCACCCCTCCACTTT | CASSYSGSNSPLHF
TRBJ2-3 | . | TRBV19 | TRBD2 | TGTGCCAGTAGTATATTAGCGGGGGGGCCCCGGGCAGATACGCAGTATTTT | CASSILAGGPRADTQYF
TRBJ2-3 | large | TRBV19 | TRBD1 | TGTGCCAGTAGCCTGGACAGGGGTCCTAGCACAGATACGCAGTATTTT | CASSLDRGPSTDTQYF
TRBJ2-6 | . | TRBV5-8 | . | TGTGCCAGCAGCTTGGCGGTAGCCAACGTCCTGACTTTC | CASSLAVANVLTF
TRBJ1-1 | medium-sized | TRBV6-5 | TRBD1 | TGTGCCAGCAGCCAGACAGGGGTCGCGAGGACTGAAGCTTTCTTT | CASSQTGVARTEAFF
TRBJ2-1 | medium-sized | TRBV18 | . | TGTGCCAGCTCACCACCTAGCAGCTCCTACAATGAGCAGTTCTTC | CASSPPSSSYNEQFF